The next 4 T cell receptor beta chains were all read from a single sample in a study of PD-L1 blockade in urothelial cancer (dated by TCRdb to the late 2010s). Receptor libraries were prepared by the immunoSEQ multiplex PCR assay. Held by TCRdb, this immuneACCESS table contains in-frame sequences only and omits some clones. Under half of the omission traces to an unresolved V gene where checked; the cause of the rest is unknown. The sample table holds roughly 100,000 clones, of which 70% to 85% were seen once. Clones ranked in the top ten supply 2% to 3% of the sample. This material consisted of PBMCs, taken around atezolizumab (anti-PD-L1) treatment. These receptors came from a man aged 50-60 years with urothelial cancer.

The V and J genes are TRBV6-5 and TRBJ2-3; 8 bases fit TRBD2. V shed 6 bases and J 1 base; nucleotides not matched to a gene: 6. Germline V lookup: CDR1 MNHEY, CDR2 SVGAGI. The CDR3 is 15 residues long. CDR3 nucleotides: TGTGCCAGCAGAGCCGGACTAGCAGGCACAGATACGCAGTATTTT. This gives the protein CASRAGLAGTDTQYF.

V gene TRBV27 combines with J gene TRBJ2-7; 7 nucleotides match TRBD2. V lost 2 bases, J lost 6 bases, and 1 base stayed unmatched. This CDR3 contains 12 residues. Per germline, CDR1 MNHEY and CDR2 SMNVEV (reference sequence). The CDR3 DNA sequence: TGTGCCAGCAGTTTACCGGGGGGCGAGCAGTACTTC. Translation: CASSLPGGEQYF.

The chain combines TRBV9 with TRBJ1-5; no clear D. Germline lookup yields CDR1 SGDLS and CDR2 YYNGEE. The V and J ends lost 0 bases and 0 bases respectively, with 7 bases between them. The CDR3 length is 15 residues. The CDR3 nucleotides read TGTGCCAGCAGCGTAGACGGTAATAGCAATCAGCCCCAGCATTTT. Amino acid sequence: CASSVDGNSNQPQHF.

The gene calls are TRBV18 and TRBJ1-3; the D is unclear. Trimming removed 3 bases at V and 0 bases at J, with 12 bases between. The V gene's germline CDR1 is KGHSH and CDR2 LQKENI. This CDR3 has 16 amino acids. For the CDR3, the DNA is TGTGCCAGCTCACCTCGCGGCGAGATCTCTGGAAACACCATATATTTT. Amino acid sequence: CASSPRGEISGNTIYF.